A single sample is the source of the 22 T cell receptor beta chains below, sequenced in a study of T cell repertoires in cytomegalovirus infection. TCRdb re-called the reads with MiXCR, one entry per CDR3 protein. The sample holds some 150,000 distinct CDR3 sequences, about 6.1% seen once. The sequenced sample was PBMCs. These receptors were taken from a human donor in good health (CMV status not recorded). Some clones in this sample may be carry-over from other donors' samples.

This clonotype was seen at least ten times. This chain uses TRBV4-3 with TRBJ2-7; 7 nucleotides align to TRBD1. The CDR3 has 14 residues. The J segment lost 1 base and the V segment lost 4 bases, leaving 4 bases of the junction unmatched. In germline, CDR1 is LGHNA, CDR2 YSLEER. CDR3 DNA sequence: TGCGCCAGCAGCCTTTGGGACAGTTCCTACGAGCAGTACTTC. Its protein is CASSLWDSSYEQYF.

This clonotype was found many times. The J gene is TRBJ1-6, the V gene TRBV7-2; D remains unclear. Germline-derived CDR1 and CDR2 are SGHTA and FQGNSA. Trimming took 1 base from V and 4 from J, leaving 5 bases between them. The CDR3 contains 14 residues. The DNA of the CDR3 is TGTGCCAGCAGCTTAGGGGATTATAATTCACCCCTCCACTTT. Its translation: CASSLGDYNSPLHF.

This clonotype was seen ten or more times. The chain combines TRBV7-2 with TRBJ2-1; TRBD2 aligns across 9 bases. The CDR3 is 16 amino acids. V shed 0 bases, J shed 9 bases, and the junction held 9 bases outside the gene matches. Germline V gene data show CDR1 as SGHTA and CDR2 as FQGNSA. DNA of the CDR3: TGTGCCAGCAGCTTAGCGCACGGCGGGGGGGCCGCTGAGCAGTTCTTC. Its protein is CASSLAHGGGAAEQFF.

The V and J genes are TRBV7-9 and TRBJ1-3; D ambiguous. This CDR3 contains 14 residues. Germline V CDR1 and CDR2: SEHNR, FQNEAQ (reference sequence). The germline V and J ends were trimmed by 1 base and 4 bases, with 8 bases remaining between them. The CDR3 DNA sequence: TGTGCCAGCAGCTTAGACAGTGCCGGAAACACCATATATTTT. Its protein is CASSLDSAGNTIYF. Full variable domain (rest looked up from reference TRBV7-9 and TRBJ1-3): DTGVSQNPRHKITKRGQNVTFRCDPISEHNRLYWYRQTLGQGPEFLTYFQNEAQLEKSRLLSDRFSAERPKGSFSTLEIQRTEQGDSAMYLCASSLDSAGNTIYFGEGSWLTVV.

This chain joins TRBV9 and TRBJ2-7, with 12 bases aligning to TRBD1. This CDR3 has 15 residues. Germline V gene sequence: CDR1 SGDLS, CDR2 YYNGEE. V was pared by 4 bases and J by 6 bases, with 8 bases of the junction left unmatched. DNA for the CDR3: TGTGCCAGCAGCACCGCGGGACAGGGGGCTGTCGAGCAGTACTTC. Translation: CASSTAGQGAVEQYF.

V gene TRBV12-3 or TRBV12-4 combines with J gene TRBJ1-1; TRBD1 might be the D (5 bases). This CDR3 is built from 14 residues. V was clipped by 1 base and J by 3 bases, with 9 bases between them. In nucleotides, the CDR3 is TGTGCCAGCAGTTTAGAAAGGGACTACACTGAAGCTTTCTTT. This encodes CASSLERDYTEAFF.

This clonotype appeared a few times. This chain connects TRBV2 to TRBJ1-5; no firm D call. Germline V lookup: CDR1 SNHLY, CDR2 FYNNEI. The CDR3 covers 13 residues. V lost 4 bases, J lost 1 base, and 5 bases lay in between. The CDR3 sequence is CASSVESNQPQHF. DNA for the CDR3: TGTGCCAGCAGTGTGGAAAGCAATCAGCCCCAGCATTTT.

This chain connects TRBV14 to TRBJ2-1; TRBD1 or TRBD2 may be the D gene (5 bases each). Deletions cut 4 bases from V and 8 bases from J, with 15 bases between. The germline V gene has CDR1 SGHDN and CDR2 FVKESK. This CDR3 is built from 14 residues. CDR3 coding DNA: TGTGCCAGCAGCCCCGGGGCCCCAGGCCATGAGCAGTTCTTC. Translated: CASSPGAPGHEQFF.

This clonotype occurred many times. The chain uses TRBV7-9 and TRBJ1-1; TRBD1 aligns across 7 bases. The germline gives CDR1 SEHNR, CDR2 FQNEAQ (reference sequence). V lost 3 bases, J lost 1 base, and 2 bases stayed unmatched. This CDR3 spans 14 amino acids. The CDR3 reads CASSLGTANTEAFF. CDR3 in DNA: TGTGCCAGCAGCTTGGGGACAGCGAACACTGAAGCTTTCTTT.

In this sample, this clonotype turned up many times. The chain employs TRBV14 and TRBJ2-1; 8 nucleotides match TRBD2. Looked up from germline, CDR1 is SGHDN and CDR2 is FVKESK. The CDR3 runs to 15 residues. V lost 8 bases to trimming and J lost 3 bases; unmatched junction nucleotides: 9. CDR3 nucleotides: TGTGCCAGCCCCTTGGCGGGGGGACTCTACAATGAGCAGTTCTTC. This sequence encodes CASPLAGGLYNEQFF.

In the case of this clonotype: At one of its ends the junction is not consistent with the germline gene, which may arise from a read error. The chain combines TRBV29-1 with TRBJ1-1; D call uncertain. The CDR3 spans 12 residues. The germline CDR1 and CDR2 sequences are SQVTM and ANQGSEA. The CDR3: CSTEFMNTEAYF. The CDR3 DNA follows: TGCAGCACCGAGTTCATGAACACTGAAGCTTACTTT.

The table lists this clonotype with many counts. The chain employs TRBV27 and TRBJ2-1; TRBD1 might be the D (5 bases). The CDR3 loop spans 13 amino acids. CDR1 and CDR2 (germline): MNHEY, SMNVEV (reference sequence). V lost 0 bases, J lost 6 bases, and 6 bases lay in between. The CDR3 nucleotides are TGTGCCAGCAGTTTATCCCAGGGCAATGAGCAGTTCTTC. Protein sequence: CASSLSQGNEQFF.

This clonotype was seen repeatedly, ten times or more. In nucleotides, the CDR3 is TGCAGTGCCTCTCAACGGCAGGGACCTTATTCTGGGGCCAACGTCCTGACTTTC. This translates into CSASQRQGPYSGANVLTF. The V gene is TRBV20-1, the J gene TRBJ2-6; D tentatively reads TRBD1 or TRBD2 (5 bases each). Germline-derived CDR1 and CDR2 are DFQATT and SNEGSKA (reference sequence). V lost 6 bases, J lost 1 base, and 22 bases lay in between. This CDR3 is 18 amino acids long.

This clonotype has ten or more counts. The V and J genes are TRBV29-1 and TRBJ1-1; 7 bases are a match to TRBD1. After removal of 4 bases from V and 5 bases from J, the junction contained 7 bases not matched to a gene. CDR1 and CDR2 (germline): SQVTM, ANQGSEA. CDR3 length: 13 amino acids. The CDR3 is CSVAGQLATEAFF. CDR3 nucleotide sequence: TGCAGCGTTGCGGGACAGCTTGCGACTGAAGCTTTCTTT.

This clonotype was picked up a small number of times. CDR3 in amino acids: CASSQDGLAGGQQFF. CDR3 in DNA: TGCGCCAGCAGCCAAGATGGATTAGCGGGGGGCCAGCAGTTCTTC. The chain combines TRBV4-1 with TRBJ2-1; 10 positions agree with TRBD2. Germline lookup yields CDR1 MGHRA and CDR2 YSYEKL. The trim removed 0 bases at V and 11 bases at J, leaving 7 bases unmatched. The CDR3 is 15 amino acids.

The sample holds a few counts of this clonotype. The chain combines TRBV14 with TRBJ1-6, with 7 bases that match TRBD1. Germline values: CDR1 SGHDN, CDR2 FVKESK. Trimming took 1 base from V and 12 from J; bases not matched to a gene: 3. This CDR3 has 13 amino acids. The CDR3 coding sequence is TGTGCCAGCAGCCAAGGAGGGGGCTTACCCCTCCACTTT. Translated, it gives CASSQGGGLPLHF.

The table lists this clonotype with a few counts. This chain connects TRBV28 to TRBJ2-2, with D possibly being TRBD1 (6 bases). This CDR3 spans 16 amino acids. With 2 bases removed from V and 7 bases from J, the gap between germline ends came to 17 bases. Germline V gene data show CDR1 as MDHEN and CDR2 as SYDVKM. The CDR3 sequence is CASSLVLQGLGGELFF. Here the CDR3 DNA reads TGTGCCAGCAGTTTAGTATTACAGGGATTAGGCGGGGAGCTGTTTTTT. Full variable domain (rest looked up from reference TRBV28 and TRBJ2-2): DVKVTQSSRYLVKRTGEKVFLECVQDMDHENMFWYRQDPGLGLRLIYFSYDVKMKEKGDIPEGYSVSREKKERFSLILESASTNQTSMYLCASSLVLQGLGGELFFGEGSRLTVL.

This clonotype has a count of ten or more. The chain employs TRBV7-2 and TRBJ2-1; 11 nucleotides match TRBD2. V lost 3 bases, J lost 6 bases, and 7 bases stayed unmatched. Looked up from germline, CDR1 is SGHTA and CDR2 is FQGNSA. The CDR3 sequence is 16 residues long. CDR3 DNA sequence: TGTGCCAGCAGCTTCTCCCTAGCGGGGGGACGCAATGAGCAGTTCTTC. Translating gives CASSFSLAGGRNEQFF. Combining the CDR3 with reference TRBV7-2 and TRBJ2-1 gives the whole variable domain GAGVSQSPSNKVTEKGKDVELRCDPISGHTALYWYRQSLGQGLEFLIYFQGNSAPDKSGLPSDRFSAERTGGSVSTLTIQRTQQEDSAVYLCASSFSLAGGRNEQFFGPGTRLTVL.

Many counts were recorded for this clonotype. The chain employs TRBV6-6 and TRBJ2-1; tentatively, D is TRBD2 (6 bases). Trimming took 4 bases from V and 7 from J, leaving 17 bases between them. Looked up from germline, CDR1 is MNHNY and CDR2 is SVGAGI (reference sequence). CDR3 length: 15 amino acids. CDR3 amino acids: CASSFGHDGGNEQFF. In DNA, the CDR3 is TGTGCCAGCAGTTTCGGACATGACGGGGGAAATGAGCAGTTCTTC.

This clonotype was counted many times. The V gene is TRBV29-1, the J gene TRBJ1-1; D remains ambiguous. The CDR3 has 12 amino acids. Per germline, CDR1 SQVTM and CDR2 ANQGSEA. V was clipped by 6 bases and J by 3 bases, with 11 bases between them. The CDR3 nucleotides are TGCAGCGTGAAACTGGAGGACACTGAAGCTTTCTTT. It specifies CSVKLEDTEAFF.

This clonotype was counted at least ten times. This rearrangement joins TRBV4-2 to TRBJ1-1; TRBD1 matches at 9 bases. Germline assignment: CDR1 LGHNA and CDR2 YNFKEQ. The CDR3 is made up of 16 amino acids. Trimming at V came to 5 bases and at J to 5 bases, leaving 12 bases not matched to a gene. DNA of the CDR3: TGTGCCAGCAGCAGATGGCCGGGACAGGGCAAAACTGAAGCTTTCTTT. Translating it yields CASSRWPGQGKTEAFF.

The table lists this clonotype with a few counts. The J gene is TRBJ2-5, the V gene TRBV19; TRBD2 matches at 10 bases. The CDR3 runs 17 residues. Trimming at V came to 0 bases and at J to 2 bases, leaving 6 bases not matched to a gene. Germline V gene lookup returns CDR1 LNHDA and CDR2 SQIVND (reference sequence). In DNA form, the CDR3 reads TGTGCCAGTAGTATAGATTCGGCTAGCGGGGGTCAAGAGACCCAGTACTTC. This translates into CASSIDSASGGQETQYF.